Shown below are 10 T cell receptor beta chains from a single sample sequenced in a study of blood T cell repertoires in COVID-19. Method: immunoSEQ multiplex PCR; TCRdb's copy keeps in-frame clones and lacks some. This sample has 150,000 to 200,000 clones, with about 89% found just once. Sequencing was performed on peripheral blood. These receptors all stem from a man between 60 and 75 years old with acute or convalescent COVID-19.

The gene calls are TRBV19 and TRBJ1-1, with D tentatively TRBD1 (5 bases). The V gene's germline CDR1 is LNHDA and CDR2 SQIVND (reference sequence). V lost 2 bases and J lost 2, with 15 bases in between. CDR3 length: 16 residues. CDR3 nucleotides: TGTGCCAGTAGTATATCTGTGAGGAGGGGAAACACTGAAGCTTTCTTT. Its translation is CASSISVRRGNTEAFF.

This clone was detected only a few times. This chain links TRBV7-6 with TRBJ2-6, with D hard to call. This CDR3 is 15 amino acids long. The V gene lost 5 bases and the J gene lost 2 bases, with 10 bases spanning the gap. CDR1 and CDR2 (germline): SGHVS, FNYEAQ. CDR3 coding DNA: TGTGCCAGCAGCCAAACTACGGCTGGGGCCAACGTCCTGACTTTC. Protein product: CASSQTTAGANVLTF. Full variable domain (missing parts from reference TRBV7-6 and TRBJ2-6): GAGVSQSPRYKVTKRGQDVALRCDPISGHVSLYWYRQALGQGPEFLTYFNYEAQQDKSGLPNDRFSAERPEGSISTLTIQRTEQRDSAMYRCASSQTTAGANVLTFGAGSRLTVL.

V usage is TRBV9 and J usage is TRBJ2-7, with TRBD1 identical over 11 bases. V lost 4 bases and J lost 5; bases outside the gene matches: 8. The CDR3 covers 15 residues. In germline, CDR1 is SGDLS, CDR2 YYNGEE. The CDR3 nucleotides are TGTGCCAGCAGCCCTGCGGCGGACAGGGGGCACGAGCAGTACTTC. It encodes CASSPAADRGHEQYF.

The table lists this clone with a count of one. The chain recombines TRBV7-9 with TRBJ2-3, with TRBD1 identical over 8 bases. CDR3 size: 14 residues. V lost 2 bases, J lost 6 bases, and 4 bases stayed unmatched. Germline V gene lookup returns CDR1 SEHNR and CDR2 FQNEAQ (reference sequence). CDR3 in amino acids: CASSLTGGQDTQYF. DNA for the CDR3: TGTGCCAGCAGCTTAACAGGGGGGCAGGATACGCAGTATTTT.

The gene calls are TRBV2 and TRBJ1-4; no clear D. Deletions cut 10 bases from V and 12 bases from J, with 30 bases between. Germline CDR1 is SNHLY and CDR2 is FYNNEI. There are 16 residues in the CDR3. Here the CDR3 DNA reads TGTGCCACCGCTTTGTCGAGCACCAACTTTTTGAACGAACTGTTTTTT. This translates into CATALSSTNFLNELFF.

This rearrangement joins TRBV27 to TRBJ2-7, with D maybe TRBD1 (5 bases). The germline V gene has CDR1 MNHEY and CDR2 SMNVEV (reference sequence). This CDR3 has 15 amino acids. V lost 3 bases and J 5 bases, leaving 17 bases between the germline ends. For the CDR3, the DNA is TGTGCCAGCAGTTTGGAGTCAGCAGGGCGCCACGAGCAGTACTTC. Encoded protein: CASSLESAGRHEQYF.

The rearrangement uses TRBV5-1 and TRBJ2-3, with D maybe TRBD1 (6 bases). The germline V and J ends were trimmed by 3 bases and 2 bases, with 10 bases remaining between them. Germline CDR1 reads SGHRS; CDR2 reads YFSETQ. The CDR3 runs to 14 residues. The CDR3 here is CASSYGQLTDTQYF. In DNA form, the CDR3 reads TGCGCCAGCAGCTACGGACAGCTCACAGATACGCAGTATTTT.

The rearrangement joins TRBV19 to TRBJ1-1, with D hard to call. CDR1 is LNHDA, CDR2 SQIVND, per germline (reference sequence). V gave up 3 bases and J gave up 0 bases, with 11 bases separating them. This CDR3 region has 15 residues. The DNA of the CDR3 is TGTGCCAGTAGTATCGGCGGACTATTGAACACTGAAGCTTTCTTT. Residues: CASSIGGLLNTEAFF.

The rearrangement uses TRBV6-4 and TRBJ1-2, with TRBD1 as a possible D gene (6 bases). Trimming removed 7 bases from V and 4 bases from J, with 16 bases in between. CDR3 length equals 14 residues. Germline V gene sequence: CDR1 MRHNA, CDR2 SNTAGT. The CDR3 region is CASKGDNSFYGYTF. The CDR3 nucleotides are TGTGCCAGCAAGGGGGACAACTCGTTCTATGGCTACACCTTC.

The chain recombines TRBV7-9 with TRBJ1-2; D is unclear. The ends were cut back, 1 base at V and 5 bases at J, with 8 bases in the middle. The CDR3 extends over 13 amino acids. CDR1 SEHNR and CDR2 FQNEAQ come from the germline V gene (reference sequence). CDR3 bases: TGTGCCAGCAGCTTAGAGTCAGGATATGGCTACACCTTC. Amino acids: CASSLESGYGYTF.